Presented here are 31 T cell receptor beta chains from one specimen sequenced in a study of blood T cell repertoires in COVID-19. Generated by immunoSEQ multiplex PCR, the TCRdb table keeps only in-frame clones and is missing some. The sample carries more than 300,000 clones, about 86% recorded once. Sequenced material: peripheral blood. These receptors came from a woman in her fifties or sixties with acute or convalescent COVID-19.

The chain employs TRBV5-5 and TRBJ1-2; 8 nucleotides align to TRBD1. V trimming: 4 bases; J trimming: 4 bases; junction bases outside the gene matches: 6. There are 14 residues in the CDR3. From germline, CDR1 is SGHKS and CDR2 YYEKEE (reference sequence). CDR3 coding DNA: TGTGCCAGCAGCCTTCTACAGGGGGGCTATGGCTACACCTTC. Amino acid sequence: CASSLLQGGYGYTF. The variable domain in full, completed from reference TRBV5-5 and TRBJ1-2, reads DAGVTQSPTHLIKTRGQQVTLRCSPISGHKSVSWYQQVLGQGPQFIFQYYEKEERGRGNFPDRFSARQFPNYSSELNVNALLLGDSALYLCASSLLQGGYGYTFGSGTRLTVV.

This chain connects TRBV11-1 to TRBJ2-3; D is perhaps TRBD2 (6 bases). The CDR3 covers 15 residues. CDR1 is SGHAT and CDR2 is FQDESV in the germline V gene (reference sequence). V shed 3 bases and J shed 8 bases, with 18 bases lying between them. This chain's CDR3 is CASSLVGQEGGTQYF. The DNA for the CDR3 is TGTGCCAGCAGCTTGGTAGGGCAGGAGGGAGGTACGCAGTATTTT. Full variable domain (remainder filled in from reference TRBV11-1 and TRBJ2-3): EAEVAQSPRYKITEKSQAVAFWCDPISGHATLYWYRQILGQGPELLVQFQDESVVDDSQLPKDRFSAERLKGVDSTLKIQPAELGDSAMYLCASSLVGQEGGTQYFGPGTRLTVL.

This chain links TRBV6-2 or TRBV6-3 with TRBJ2-7; D is unclear. CDR1 and CDR2 (germline): MNHEY, SVGEGT. V shed 5 bases and J shed 7 bases, with 9 bases lying between them. CDR3 length equals 11 residues. For the CDR3, the DNA is TGTGCCAGCAGTAAGAGTCGGGAGCAGTACTTC. This encodes CASSKSREQYF.

This clone was detected only once. V is TRBV28 and J is TRBJ1-2; possible D gene TRBD1, 6 bases. This CDR3 has 13 amino acids. Germline V CDR1 and CDR2: MDHEN, SYDVKM. Trimming left V 6 bases short and J 7 bases short, with 15 bases between. DNA for the CDR3: TGTGCCAGCAGACGGGCAGGGGACGGTGGCTACACCTTC. This translates into CASRRAGDGGYTF.

DNA of the CDR3: TGTGCCACCAGCAGAGATAGCGGAGCGGTATCCTACGAGCAGTACTTC. It yields the protein CATSRDSGAVSYEQYF. The V call is TRBV15, the J call TRBJ2-7; D is perhaps TRBD2 (6 bases). Germline lookup yields CDR1 LNHNV and CDR2 YYDKDF (reference sequence). V shed 0 bases and J shed 1 base, with 13 bases lying between them. The CDR3 contains 16 residues.

The rearrangement links TRBV7-2 to TRBJ1-1; 9 nucleotides agree with TRBD1. This CDR3 region has 14 residues. The V and J ends lost 3 bases and 9 bases, in that order; junction bases with no gene match: 8. CDR1 and CDR2 (germline): SGHTA, FQGNSA. The CDR3 DNA follows: TGTGCCAGCAGCTTGGACAGGGGAATAAGGAAAGCTTTCTTT. Its translation: CASSLDRGIRKAFF.

The chain combines TRBV2 with TRBJ1-4; maybe TRBD1 (5 bases). This CDR3 has 12 residues. Per germline, CDR1 SNHLY and CDR2 FYNNEI. V dropped 0 bases and J dropped 10 bases, with 6 bases sitting between them. CDR3 DNA: TGTGCCAGCAGTGAAGCAGGGGCAAAACTGTTTTTT. Its translation: CASSEAGAKLFF.

The chain combines TRBV10-3 with TRBJ1-2, with D possibly TRBD1 on 6 matching bases. Trimming cost V 2 bases and J 4 bases, with 11 bases left between them. The germline CDR1 and CDR2 sequences are ENHRY and SYGVKD. The CDR3 totals 14 residues. CDR3 DNA: TGTGCCATCAGTGAGGCGAGGACAGTCTATGGCTACACCTTC. Amino acid sequence: CAISEARTVYGYTF.

V and J are TRBV7-2 and TRBJ2-7; tentatively, D is TRBD2 (6 bases). Between the trimmed V and J ends, which lost 1 base and 5 bases, there was a span of 12 bases. The CDR3 length is 14 residues. Germline V gene sequence: CDR1 SGHTA, CDR2 FQGNSA. CDR3 DNA: TGTGCCAGCAGCTTAGACGGGAGATTGGACGAGCAGTACTTC. This translates into CASSLDGRLDEQYF.

The chain links TRBV14 to TRBJ2-5; TRBD1 is a possible D gene (5 bases). Trimming pared 1 base from V and 9 bases from J, leaving 12 bases between. Germline loops: CDR1 SGHDN, CDR2 FVKESK. This CDR3 region has 13 residues. The CDR3 here is CASSQGGQRPQYF. The CDR3 nucleotides are TGTGCCAGCAGCCAAGGGGGCCAACGCCCCCAGTACTTC.

The chain combines TRBV5-1 with TRBJ2-1; 7 bases agree with TRBD1. The ends lost 4 bases at V and 4 bases at J; junction bases unmatched: 5. The length of the CDR3 is 14 residues. Germline-derived CDR1 and CDR2 are SGHRS and YFSETQ. The CDR3 sequence: CASSPGTVYNEQFF. In nucleotides, the CDR3 is TGCGCCAGCAGCCCCGGGACAGTGTACAATGAGCAGTTCTTC.

This clone was counted only a few times. The chain carries TRBV2 and TRBJ1-5, with 12 bases fitting TRBD1. The CDR3 runs 14 residues. Losses at the gene ends were 9 bases for V and 5 bases for J; bases not matched to a gene: 5. Germline V gives CDR1 SNHLY, CDR2 FYNNEI. CDR3 bases: TGTGCCAGTGGGGGACAGGGGGCGCATCAGCCCCAGCATTTT. Protein: CASGGQGAHQPQHF.

The rearrangement joins TRBV6-2 or TRBV6-3 to TRBJ1-2; D possibly corresponds to TRBD1 (6 bases). The V end was cut by 2 bases, the J end by 5 bases, with 12 bases between. The CDR3 extends over 14 amino acids. Germline V gene data show CDR1 as MNHEY and CDR2 as SVGEGT. CDR3 region: CASSYSSGQYGYTF. The CDR3 DNA follows: TGTGCCAGCAGTTACAGTTCAGGACAGTATGGCTACACCTTC.

This clone was counted a single time. The gene calls are TRBV14 and TRBJ2-7, with D perhaps matching TRBD1 (6 bases). V was trimmed by 4 bases and J by 4 bases, leaving 17 bases between them. Germline CDR1 reads SGHDN; CDR2 reads FVKESK. The CDR3 has 15 amino acids. The CDR3 DNA reads TGTGCCAGCAGCCCTCTGGGACAACCGCTTTACGAGCAGTACTTC. This gives the protein CASSPLGQPLYEQYF.

Regarding this clone: Other DNA variants within this sample encode the same CDR3. The CDR3 coding sequence is TGTGCCAGCTCACCGGGGCAGGGGAACTATGGCTACACCTTC. It translates to CASSPGQGNYGYTF. This rearrangement joins TRBV18 to TRBJ1-2, with D possibly being TRBD1 (6 bases). The CDR3 loop spans 14 amino acids. Trimming removed 3 bases from V and 2 bases from J, with 10 bases in between. Looked up from germline, CDR1 is KGHSH and CDR2 is LQKENI. Using reference TRBV18 and TRBJ1-2 for the parts outside the CDR3, the full variable domain is NAGVMQNPRHLVRRRGQEARLRCSPMKGHSHVYWYRQLPEEGLKFMVYLQKENIIDESGMPKERFSAEFPKEGPSILRIQQVVRGDSAAYFCASSPGQGNYGYTFGSGTRLTVV.

The chain employs TRBV10-3 and TRBJ2-7, with 7 bases lining up with TRBD1. Unmatched junction bases numbered 5, after V lost 6 bases and J lost 3 bases. Germline loops: CDR1 ENHRY, CDR2 SYGVKD. The CDR3 is made up of 13 amino acids. DNA of the CDR3: TGTGCCATCAGGGCGACAGGGAGCTACGAGCAGTACGTC. Amino acids: CAIRATGSYEQYV.

The V and J genes are TRBV27 and TRBJ1-4; 10 bases are a match to TRBD1. Germline values: CDR1 MNHEY, CDR2 SMNVEV (reference sequence). The CDR3 extends over 14 amino acids. V gave up 5 bases and J gave up 8 bases; unmatched junction bases: 5. DNA of the CDR3: TGTGCCAGCAGTACGACAGGGGGCTTGGAAAAACTGTTTTTT. It specifies CASSTTGGLEKLFF.

The V and J genes are TRBV4-2 and TRBJ2-5; D perhaps matches TRBD2 (6 bases). The CDR3 extends over 13 amino acids. Germline CDR1 and CDR2: LGHNA and YNFKEQ. Trimming left V 4 bases short and J 4 bases short, with 10 bases between. The CDR3 region has the DNA TGTGCCAGCAGCCTCGAGGAGGGAGAGACCCAGTACTTC. Translation: CASSLEEGETQYF.

This clone was counted between two and nine times. The chain joins TRBV19 to TRBJ1-2; 10 bases line up with TRBD1. This CDR3 is 12 amino acids long. The germline gives CDR1 LNHDA, CDR2 SQIVND (reference sequence). V shed 9 bases, J shed 8 bases, and the junction held 6 bases outside the gene matches. In DNA, the CDR3 is TGTGCCAGCGAGAGGACAGGGGGAGGCTACACCTTC. This translates into CASERTGGGYTF.

This chain connects TRBV7-9 to TRBJ2-1; 9 nucleotides line up with TRBD2. This CDR3 has 16 amino acids. Per germline, CDR1 SEHNR and CDR2 FQNEAQ (reference sequence). The V and J ends lost 5 bases and 4 bases, in that order; junction bases with no gene match: 9. Written as DNA, the CDR3 is TGTGCCAGCAGCCCCGCCTCTAGCGGGGATTACAATGAGCAGTTCTTC. Protein product: CASSPASSGDYNEQFF. The full variable domain, in which reference TRBV7-9 and TRBJ2-1 provide the parts outside the CDR3, is DTGVSQNPRHKITKRGQNVTFRCDPISEHNRLYWYRQTLGQGPEFLTYFQNEAQLEKSRLLSDRFSAERPKGSFSTLEIQRTEQGDSAMYLCASSPASSGDYNEQFFGPGTRLTVL.

This clone has only one observation. This sequence joins TRBV27 and TRBJ2-1; 8 nucleotides align to TRBD1. Trimming removed 5 bases from V and 5 bases from J; junction bases left unmatched: 14. The CDR3 consists of 17 residues. Germline CDR1 and CDR2: MNHEY and SMNVEV (reference sequence). Here the CDR3 DNA reads TGTGCCAGCAGTCCCTACTGGCGTGGGACAGGCGACAATGAGCAGTTCTTC. Its protein is CASSPYWRGTGDNEQFF.

This rearrangement joins TRBV7-9 to TRBJ1-4; D uncertain. The CDR3 has 12 residues. Trimming took 8 bases from V and 13 from J, leaving 17 bases between them. Germline V gene lookup returns CDR1 SEHNR and CDR2 FQNEAQ (reference sequence). The CDR3 sequence is CASSTSQRGLFF. The CDR3 DNA is TGTGCCAGCTCCACCAGTCAGCGCGGACTGTTTTTT.

This clone was found a few times. V is TRBV30 and J is TRBJ1-5, with 8 positions matching TRBD1. The junction had 0 bases not matched to a gene; V was cut back by 0 bases and J by 2 bases. The germline CDR1 and CDR2 sequences are GTSNPN and SVGIG (reference sequence). This CDR3 comprises 14 residues. The DNA of the CDR3 is TGTGCCTGGAGTGTGGGACAGGGCAATCAGCCCCAGCATTTT. This codes for CAWSVGQGNQPQHF.

The genes are TRBV27 and TRBJ1-4, with TRBD1 as a possible D gene (6 bases). CDR1 is MNHEY and CDR2 is SMNVEV in the germline V gene (reference sequence). CDR3 size: 16 residues. V was cut by 6 bases and J by 6 bases, with 20 bases left in between. CDR3 sequence reads: CASRKANREGYEKLFF. The CDR3, as DNA: TGTGCCAGCAGAAAAGCCAACAGGGAGGGTTATGAAAAACTGTTTTTT.

V usage is TRBV28 and J usage is TRBJ1-2; D might be TRBD1 (6 bases). V lost 6 bases, J lost 2 bases, and 19 bases lay in between. Germline V gives CDR1 MDHEN, CDR2 SYDVKM. The CDR3 is 16 amino acids. The DNA of the CDR3 is TGTGCCAGCAGGGGGGGAGGGGACACCAAGAACTATGGCTACACCTTC. Its protein is CASRGGGDTKNYGYTF.

J is TRBJ2-5 and V is TRBV7-2, with a weak D call TRBD2 (6 bases). CDR1 is SGHTA and CDR2 is FQGNSA in the germline V gene. The CDR3 is 14 amino acids. The V and J ends lost 3 bases and 5 bases respectively, with 13 bases between them. The CDR3: CASSFQGGLETQYF. The CDR3 DNA reads as TGTGCCAGCAGCTTCCAGGGAGGTCTTGAGACCCAGTACTTC.

The chain joins TRBV28 to TRBJ2-7; 7 bases are shared with TRBD2. Unmatched junction bases numbered 4, after V lost 2 bases and J lost 0 bases. CDR3 length: 15 residues. Germline V gene lookup returns CDR1 MDHEN and CDR2 SYDVKM. The CDR3 region is CASSLARETSYEQYF. For the CDR3, the DNA is TGTGCCAGCAGTTTAGCGCGGGAGACCTCCTACGAGCAGTACTTC.

The chain links TRBV7-9 to TRBJ1-4; D perhaps matches TRBD1 (5 bases). The V and J ends lost 5 bases and 4 bases respectively, with 11 bases between them. Germline assignment: CDR1 SEHNR and CDR2 FQNEAQ (reference sequence). This CDR3 has 14 amino acids. The CDR3 region is CASSDGTSNEKLFF. CDR3 in DNA: TGTGCCAGCAGCGACGGGACTAGTAATGAAAAACTGTTTTTT.

V is TRBV10-3 and J is TRBJ2-7; 9 nucleotides match TRBD1. The CDR3 contains 15 residues. The J segment lost 5 bases and the V segment lost 4 bases, leaving 9 bases of the junction unmatched. Germline loops: CDR1 ENHRY, CDR2 SYGVKD. CDR3 sequence reads: CAISGGQGSIDEQYF. The CDR3 DNA sequence: TGTGCCATCAGTGGGGGACAGGGTAGCATCGACGAGCAGTACTTC.

The rearrangement joins TRBV4-2 to TRBJ2-1; tentatively, D is TRBD1 (6 bases). Trimming removed 2 bases from V and 8 bases from J, with 22 bases in between. The germline V gene encodes CDR1 LGHNA and CDR2 YNFKEQ. The CDR3 runs to 17 residues. CDR3 sequence: CASSQPLTGIIGDEQFF. DNA of the CDR3: TGTGCCAGCAGCCAACCTCTCACAGGGATAATAGGGGATGAGCAGTTCTTC.

The chain combines TRBV18 with TRBJ2-2; a weak D match, TRBD1 (5 bases). This CDR3 is 13 amino acids long. The V gene lost 3 bases and the J gene lost 7 bases, with 9 bases spanning the gap. Germline V CDR1 and CDR2: KGHSH, LQKENI. The DNA for the CDR3 is TGTGCCAGCTCACCCAGGGCTGGCGGGGAGCTGTTTTTT. It yields the protein CASSPRAGGELFF.